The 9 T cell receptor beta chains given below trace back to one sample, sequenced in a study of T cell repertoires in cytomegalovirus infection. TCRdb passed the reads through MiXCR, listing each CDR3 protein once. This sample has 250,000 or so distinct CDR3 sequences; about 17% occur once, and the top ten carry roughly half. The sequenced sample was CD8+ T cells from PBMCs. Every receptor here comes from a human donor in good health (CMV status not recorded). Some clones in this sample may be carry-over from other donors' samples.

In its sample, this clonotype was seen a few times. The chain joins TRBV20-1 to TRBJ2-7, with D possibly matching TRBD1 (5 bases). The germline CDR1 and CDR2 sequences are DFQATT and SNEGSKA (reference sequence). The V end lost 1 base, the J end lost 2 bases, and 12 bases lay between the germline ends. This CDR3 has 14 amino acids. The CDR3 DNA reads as TGCAGTGCTAGAGTCGCCAGGGCACCCTACGAGCAGTACTTC. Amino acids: CSARVARAPYEQYF.

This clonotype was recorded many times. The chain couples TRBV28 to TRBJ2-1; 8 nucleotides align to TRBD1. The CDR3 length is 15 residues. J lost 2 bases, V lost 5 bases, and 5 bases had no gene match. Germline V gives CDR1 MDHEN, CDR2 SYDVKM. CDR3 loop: CASSPDRGPYNEQFF. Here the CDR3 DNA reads TGTGCCAGCAGTCCCGACAGGGGTCCCTACAATGAGCAGTTCTTC.

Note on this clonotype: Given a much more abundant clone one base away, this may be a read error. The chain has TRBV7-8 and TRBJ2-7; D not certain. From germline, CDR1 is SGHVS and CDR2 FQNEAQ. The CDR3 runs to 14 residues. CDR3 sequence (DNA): TGTACCAGCAGCCCACGGACCCTAGCCTACGAGCAGTACTTC. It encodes CTSSPRTLAYEQYF.

The DNA of the CDR3 is TGTGCCGGCATTTTGGGGGCCACAGATACGCAGTATTTT. Protein: CAGILGATDTQYF. The chain recombines TRBV7-9 with TRBJ2-3; perhaps TRBD1 as D (6 bases). Per germline, CDR1 SEHNR and CDR2 FQNEAQ (reference sequence). The CDR3 runs 13 residues. Trimming stripped 11 bases from V and 2 bases from J, with 14 bases between.

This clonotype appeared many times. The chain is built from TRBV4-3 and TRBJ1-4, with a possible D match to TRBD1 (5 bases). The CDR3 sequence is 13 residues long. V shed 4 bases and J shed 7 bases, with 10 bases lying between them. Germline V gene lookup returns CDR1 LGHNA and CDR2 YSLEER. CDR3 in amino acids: CASSPRQSEKLFF. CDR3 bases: TGCGCCAGCAGCCCCCGACAGTCTGAAAAACTGTTTTTT.

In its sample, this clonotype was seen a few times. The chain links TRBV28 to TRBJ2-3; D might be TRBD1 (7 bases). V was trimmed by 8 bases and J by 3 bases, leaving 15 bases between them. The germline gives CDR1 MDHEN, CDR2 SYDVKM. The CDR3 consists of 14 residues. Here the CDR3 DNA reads TGTGCCAGCCGACCGACAGGGAGGACAGATACGCAGTATTTT. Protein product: CASRPTGRTDTQYF.

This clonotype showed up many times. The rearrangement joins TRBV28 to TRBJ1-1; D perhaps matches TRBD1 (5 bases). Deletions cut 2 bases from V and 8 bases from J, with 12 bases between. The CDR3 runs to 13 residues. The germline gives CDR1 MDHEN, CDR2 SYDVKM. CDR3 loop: CASSLRGAIEAFF. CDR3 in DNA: TGTGCCAGCAGTTTACGCGGGGCGATCGAAGCTTTCTTT.

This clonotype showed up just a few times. CDR3 in amino acids: CASSLSGPNTGELFF. In DNA form, the CDR3 reads TGTGCCAGCAGTTTATCCGGTCCGAACACCGGGGAGCTGTTTTTT. The chain couples TRBV27 to TRBJ2-2; D is undetermined. Per the germline V gene, CDR1 is MNHEY and CDR2 is SMNVEV (reference sequence). V gave up 0 bases and J gave up 0 bases, with 5 bases separating them. The CDR3 spans 15 residues.

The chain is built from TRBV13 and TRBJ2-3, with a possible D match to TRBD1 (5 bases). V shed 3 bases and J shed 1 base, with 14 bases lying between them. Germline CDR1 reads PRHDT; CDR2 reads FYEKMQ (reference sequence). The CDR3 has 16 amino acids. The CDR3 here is CASSFVGPDRTDTQYF. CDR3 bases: TGTGCCAGCAGCTTTGTGGGGCCTGATCGCACAGATACGCAGTATTTT.